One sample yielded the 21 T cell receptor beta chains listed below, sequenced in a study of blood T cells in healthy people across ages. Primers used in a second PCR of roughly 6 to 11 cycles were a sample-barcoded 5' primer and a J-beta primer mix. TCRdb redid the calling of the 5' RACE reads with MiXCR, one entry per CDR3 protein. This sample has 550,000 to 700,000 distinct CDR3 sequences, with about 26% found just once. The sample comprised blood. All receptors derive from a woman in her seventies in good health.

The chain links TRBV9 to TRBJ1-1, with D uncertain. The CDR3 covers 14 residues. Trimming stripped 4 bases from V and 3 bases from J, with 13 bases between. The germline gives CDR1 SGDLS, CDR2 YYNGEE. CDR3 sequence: CASSSRRVDTEAFF. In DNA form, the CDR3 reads TGTGCCAGCAGCTCAAGAAGAGTCGACACTGAAGCTTTCTTT.

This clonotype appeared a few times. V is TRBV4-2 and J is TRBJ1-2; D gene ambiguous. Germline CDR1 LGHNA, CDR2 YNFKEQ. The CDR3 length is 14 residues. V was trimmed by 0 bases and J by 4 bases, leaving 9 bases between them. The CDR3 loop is CASSQDRDGYGYTF. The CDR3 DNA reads TGTGCCAGCAGCCAAGATCGAGACGGCTATGGCTACACCTTC.

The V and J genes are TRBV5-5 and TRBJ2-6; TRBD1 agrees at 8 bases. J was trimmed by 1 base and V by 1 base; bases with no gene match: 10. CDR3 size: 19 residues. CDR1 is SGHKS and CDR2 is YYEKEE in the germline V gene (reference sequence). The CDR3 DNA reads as TGTGCCAGCAGCTTGTTGTCTGGACAGGGAAGTTCTGGGGCCAACGTCCTGACTTTC. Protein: CASSLLSGQGSSGANVLTF.

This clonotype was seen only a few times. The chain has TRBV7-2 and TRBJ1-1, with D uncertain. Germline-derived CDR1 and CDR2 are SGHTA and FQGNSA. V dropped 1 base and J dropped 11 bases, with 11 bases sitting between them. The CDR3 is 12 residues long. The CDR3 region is CASSLGGRTAFF. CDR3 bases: TGTGCCAGCAGCTTAGGAGGACGGACTGCTTTCTTT.

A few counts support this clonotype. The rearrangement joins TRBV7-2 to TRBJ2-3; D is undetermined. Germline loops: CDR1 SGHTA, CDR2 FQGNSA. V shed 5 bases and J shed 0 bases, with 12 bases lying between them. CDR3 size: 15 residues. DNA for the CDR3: TGTGCCAGCAGCCCCGGACCTACTAGCACAGATACGCAGTATTTT. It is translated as CASSPGPTSTDTQYF.

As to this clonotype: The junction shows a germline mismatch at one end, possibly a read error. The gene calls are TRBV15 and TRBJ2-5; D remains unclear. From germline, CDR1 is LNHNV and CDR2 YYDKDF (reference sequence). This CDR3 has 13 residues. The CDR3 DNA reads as TGTGCCATCAGCAGAGCGACCCAAGAGACCCAGTACTTC. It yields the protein CAISRATQETQYF.

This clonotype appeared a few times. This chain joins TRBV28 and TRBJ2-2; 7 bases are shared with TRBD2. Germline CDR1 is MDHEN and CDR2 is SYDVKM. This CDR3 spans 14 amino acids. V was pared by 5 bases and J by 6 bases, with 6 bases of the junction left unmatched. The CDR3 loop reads CASSRDYLSGELFF. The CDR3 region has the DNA TGTGCCAGCAGTAGGGACTACCTCTCCGGGGAGCTGTTTTTT.

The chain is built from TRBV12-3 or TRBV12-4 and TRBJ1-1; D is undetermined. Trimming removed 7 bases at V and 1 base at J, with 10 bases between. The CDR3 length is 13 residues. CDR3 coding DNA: TGTGCCAGCACCTCTTACAGGAACACTGAAGCTTTCTTT. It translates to CASTSYRNTEAFF.

The CDR3 DNA follows: TGTGCCAGCAGCGGGCAACCTAGCGGGGGGAACAATGAGCAGTTCTTC. Amino acid sequence: CASSGQPSGGNNEQFF. The chain has TRBV7-2 and TRBJ2-5; TRBD2 matches 11 bases. The end of the DNA fits TRBJ2-1 better, so the J call may be wrong. The germline gives CDR1 SGHTA, CDR2 FQGNSA. The CDR3 contains 16 residues.

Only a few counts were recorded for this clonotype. CDR3 protein: CASRLLAGVPTGELFF. The CDR3 DNA sequence: TGCGCCAGCAGACTTCTAGCGGGGGTACCCACCGGGGAGCTGTTTTTT. This chain connects TRBV5-1 to TRBJ2-2; TRBD2 matches at 10 bases. V trimming: 5 bases; J trimming: 4 bases; junction bases outside the gene matches: 8. The CDR3 runs 16 residues. Germline CDR1 reads SGHRS; CDR2 reads YFSETQ.

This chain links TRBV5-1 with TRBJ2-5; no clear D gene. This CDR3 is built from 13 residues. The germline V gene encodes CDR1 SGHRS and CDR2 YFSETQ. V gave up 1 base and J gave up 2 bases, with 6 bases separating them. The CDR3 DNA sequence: TGCGCCAGCAGCTTGAACGTACAAGAGACCCAGTACTTC. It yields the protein CASSLNVQETQYF.

CDR3 DNA sequence: TGTGCCAGCAGCCAACCGACTAGCGGGTTAACAGATACGCAGTATTTT. Encoded protein: CASSQPTSGLTDTQYF. V is TRBV7-2 and J is TRBJ2-3; 10 positions agree with TRBD2. This CDR3 comprises 16 residues. Germline V lookup: CDR1 SGHTA, CDR2 FQGNSA. J was trimmed by 3 bases and V by 5 bases; bases with no gene match: 8. Based on the CDR3 plus reference TRBV7-2 and TRBJ2-3, the full variable domain is GAGVSQSPSNKVTEKGKDVELRCDPISGHTALYWYRQSLGQGLEFLIYFQGNSAPDKSGLPSDRFSAERTGGSVSTLTIQRTQQEDSAVYLCASSQPTSGLTDTQYFGPGTRLTVL.

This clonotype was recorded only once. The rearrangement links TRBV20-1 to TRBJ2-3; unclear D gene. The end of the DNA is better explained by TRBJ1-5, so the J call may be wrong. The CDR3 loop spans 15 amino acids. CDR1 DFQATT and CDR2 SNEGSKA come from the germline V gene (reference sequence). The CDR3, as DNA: TGCAGTGCTAGGAGACTAGCGGGAGAAGTAGATACGCAGCATTTT. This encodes CSARRLAGEVDTQHF.

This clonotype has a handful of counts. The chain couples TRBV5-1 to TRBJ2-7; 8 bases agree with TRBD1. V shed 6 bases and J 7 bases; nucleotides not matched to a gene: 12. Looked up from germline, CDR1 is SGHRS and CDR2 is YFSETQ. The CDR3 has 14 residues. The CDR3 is CASTPLTGDYEQYF. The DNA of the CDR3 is TGCGCCAGCACTCCGTTGACAGGGGATTATGAGCAGTACTTC.

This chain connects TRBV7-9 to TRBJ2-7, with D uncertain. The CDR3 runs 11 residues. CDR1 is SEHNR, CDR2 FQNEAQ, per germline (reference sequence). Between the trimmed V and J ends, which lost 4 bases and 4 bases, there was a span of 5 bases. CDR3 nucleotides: TGTGCCAGCAGCTACGCTTACGAGCAGTACTTC. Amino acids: CASSYAYEQYF.

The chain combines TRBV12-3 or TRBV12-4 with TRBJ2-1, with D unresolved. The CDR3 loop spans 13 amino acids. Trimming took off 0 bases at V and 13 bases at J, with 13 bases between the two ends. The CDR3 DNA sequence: TGTGCCAGCAGTTTAGCGCTCTGGGGTTCTCAGTTCTTC. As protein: CASSLALWGSQFF.

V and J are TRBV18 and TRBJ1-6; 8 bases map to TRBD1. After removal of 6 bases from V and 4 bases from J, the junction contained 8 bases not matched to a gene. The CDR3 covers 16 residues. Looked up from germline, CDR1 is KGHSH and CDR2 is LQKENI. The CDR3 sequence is CASSPDRVKYNSPLHF. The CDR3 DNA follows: TGTGCCAGCTCGCCGGACAGGGTGAAATATAATTCACCCCTCCACTTT. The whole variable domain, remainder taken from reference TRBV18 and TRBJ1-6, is NAGVMQNPRHLVRRRGQEARLRCSPMKGHSHVYWYRQLPEEGLKFMVYLQKENIIDESGMPKERFSAEFPKEGPSILRIQQVVRGDSAAYFCASSPDRVKYNSPLHFGNGTRLTVT.

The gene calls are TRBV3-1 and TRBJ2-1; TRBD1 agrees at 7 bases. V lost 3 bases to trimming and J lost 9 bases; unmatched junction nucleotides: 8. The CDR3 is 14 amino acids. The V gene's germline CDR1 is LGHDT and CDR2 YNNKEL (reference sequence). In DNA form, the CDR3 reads TGTGCCAGCAGCCACAGACAGGGTAGGAGTGAGCAGTTCTTC. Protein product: CASSHRQGRSEQFF.

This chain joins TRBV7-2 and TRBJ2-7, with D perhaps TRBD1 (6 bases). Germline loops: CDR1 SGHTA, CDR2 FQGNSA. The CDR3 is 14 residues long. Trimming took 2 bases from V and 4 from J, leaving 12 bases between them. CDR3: CASSLQGHTYEQYF. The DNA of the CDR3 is TGTGCCAGCAGCTTACAGGGACATACTTACGAGCAGTACTTC.

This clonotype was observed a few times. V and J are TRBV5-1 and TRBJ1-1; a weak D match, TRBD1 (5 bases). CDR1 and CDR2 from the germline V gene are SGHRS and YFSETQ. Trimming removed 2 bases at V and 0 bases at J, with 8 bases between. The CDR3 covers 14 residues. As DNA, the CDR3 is TGCGCCAGCAGCTTTGCAGGGATGAACACTGAAGCTTTCTTT. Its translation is CASSFAGMNTEAFF.

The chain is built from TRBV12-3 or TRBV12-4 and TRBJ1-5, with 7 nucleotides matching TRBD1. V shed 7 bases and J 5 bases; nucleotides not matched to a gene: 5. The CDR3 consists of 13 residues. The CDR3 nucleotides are TGTGCCAGCAAGACAGGGACTGATCAGCCCCAGCATTTT. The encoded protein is CASKTGTDQPQHF.